The following is a T cell receptor beta chain sequence with its context. In the authors' workflow: The authors estimated nucleated cell counts from reference gene primer amplification. Measured with immunoSEQ multiplex PCR; TCRdb has only the in-frame clones, and not every one. V, J and clone size reflect that table, while D and trimming were determined from the DNA. The sample yields about 310,000 clones, around 86% seen once. This specimen belongs to a study of blood T cell repertoires in COVID-19. Study context: Samples came from the United States, Italy and Spain, spanning acute and convalescent COVID-19. PBMCs, B-cell-depleted T cells, or T cells were the source of the cDNA or gDNA that made up the material.

CDR1 and CDR2 (germline): LNHDA, SQIVND (reference sequence). V gave up 1 base and J gave up 3 bases, with 13 bases separating them. The CDR3 spans 16 residues. The receptor was derived from a man aged 45-65 years with active or convalescent COVID-19. The sequenced sample was peripheral blood. This chain links TRBV19 with TRBJ1-5; TRBD1 might be the D (5 bases). The CDR3 DNA reads TGTGCCAGTAGTATAGTTAACTGGGGACTCAATCAGCCCCAGCATTTT. Translating gives CASSIVNWGLNQPQHF.